This passage covers 11 T cell receptor beta chains from one sample sequenced in a study of blood T cells in healthy people across ages. Using a J-beta primer mix together with a sample-barcoded 5' primer, a second PCR was run for about 6 to 12 cycles. TCRdb processed the 5' RACE reads anew with MiXCR; each CDR3 protein has one entry. The repertoire holds roughly 700,000 distinct CDR3 sequences, with about 52% as singletons. Sample: blood. Receptors were obtained from a woman aged 60-70 years in good health.

With regard to this clonotype: Germline and junction disagree at one end, which may indicate a read error. The chain is built from TRBV20-1 and TRBJ1-3; 8 bases agree with TRBD1. Looked up from germline, CDR1 is DFQATT and CDR2 is SNEGSKA (reference sequence). The CDR3 is 15 residues long. Written as DNA, the CDR3 is TGCGGTGCTAGAGATGGAGACAGGGGTGGAAACACCATATATTTT. Its protein product is CGARDGDRGGNTIYF.

This clonotype was observed a single time. J is TRBJ1-1 and V is TRBV7-2; no definite D call. The CDR3 contains 13 residues. Trimming pared 4 bases from V and 1 base from J, leaving 7 bases between. Germline V CDR1 and CDR2: SGHTA, FQGNSA. In nucleotides, the CDR3 is TGTGCCAGCAGCTCATTCACGAACACTGAAGCTTTCTTT. Encoded protein: CASSSFTNTEAFF. Full variable domain (remainder filled in from reference TRBV7-2 and TRBJ1-1): GAGVSQSPSNKVTEKGKDVELRCDPISGHTALYWYRQSLGQGLEFLIYFQGNSAPDKSGLPSDRFSAERTGGSVSTLTIQRTQQEDSAVYLCASSSFTNTEAFFGQGTRLTVV.

The V call is TRBV2, the J call TRBJ1-5; D perhaps matches TRBD1 (5 bases). Trimming removed 8 bases from V and 4 bases from J, with 24 bases in between. Germline CDR1 and CDR2: SNHLY and FYNNEI. This CDR3 contains 17 residues. Written as DNA, the CDR3 is TGTGCCAGCCAGGGCCCGCTAGGGGTCGAAGCGAATCAGCCCCAGCATTTT. This gives the protein CASQGPLGVEANQPQHF.

The V gene is TRBV7-9, the J gene TRBJ1-6; 7 nucleotides match TRBD1. The ends lost 5 bases at V and 6 bases at J; junction bases unmatched: 10. Germline V gives CDR1 SEHNR, CDR2 FQNEAQ (reference sequence). CDR3 length: 16 residues. The CDR3 coding sequence is TGTGCCAGCAGCCGCGACAGGGAAAGGAGTAATTCACCCCTCCACTTT. It codes for CASSRDRERSNSPLHF. Based on the CDR3 plus reference TRBV7-9 and TRBJ1-6, the full variable domain is DTGVSQNPRHKITKRGQNVTFRCDPISEHNRLYWYRQTLGQGPEFLTYFQNEAQLEKSRLLSDRFSAERPKGSFSTLEIQRTEQGDSAMYLCASSRDRERSNSPLHFGNGTRLTVT.

V gene TRBV2 combines with J gene TRBJ1-1, with D possibly TRBD1 on 5 matching bases. The CDR3 is 13 amino acids. Germline V lookup: CDR1 SNHLY, CDR2 FYNNEI. V lost 4 bases and J lost 4, with 10 bases in between. CDR3 sequence (DNA): TGTGCCAGCAGTGGCAGGGCTGGCACTGAAGCTTTCTTT. Translated: CASSGRAGTEAFF.

The chain couples TRBV5-1 to TRBJ2-2, with TRBD2 matching over 7 bases. With V trimmed by 6 bases and J by 2 bases, 7 bases remained unmatched. CDR3 length equals 15 residues. Germline V CDR1 and CDR2: SGHRS, YFSETQ. CDR3 nucleotide sequence: TGCGCCAGCACGGGCCTAGCGGAAAACACCGGGGAGCTGTTTTTT. Amino acid sequence: CASTGLAENTGELFF.

On this clonotype: One end of the junction varies from germline; a read error may be responsible. The chain has TRBV10-3 and TRBJ2-1, with D perhaps matching TRBD1 (6 bases). Germline CDR1 ENHRY, CDR2 SYGVKD. The CDR3 contains 14 residues. CDR3 DNA sequence: TGTGTCATCACCGAACAGGGATCCTACAATGAGCAGTTCTTC. Translation gives CVITEQGSYNEQFF.

The V and J genes are TRBV7-9 and TRBJ2-1; tentatively, D is TRBD2 (6 bases). Per the germline V gene, CDR1 is SEHNR and CDR2 is FQNEAQ (reference sequence). Trimming shortened V by 5 bases and J by 10 bases, and 15 bases separated the two germline ends. The CDR3 loop spans 13 amino acids. CDR3 region: CASSNLGREEQFF. CDR3 nucleotide sequence: TGTGCCAGCAGCAACCTCGGGAGAGAAGAGCAGTTCTTC.

This chain uses TRBV7-2 with TRBJ2-7; D perhaps matches TRBD1 (6 bases). The CDR3 has 13 amino acids. Germline CDR1 is SGHTA and CDR2 is FQGNSA. Between the trimmed V and J ends, which lost 5 bases and 4 bases, there was a span of 12 bases. CDR3 residues: CASSARQEYEQYF. In DNA, the CDR3 is TGTGCCAGCAGCGCTAGACAGGAATACGAGCAGTACTTC. Based on the CDR3 plus reference TRBV7-2 and TRBJ2-7, the full variable domain is GAGVSQSPSNKVTEKGKDVELRCDPISGHTALYWYRQSLGQGLEFLIYFQGNSAPDKSGLPSDRFSAERTGGSVSTLTIQRTQQEDSAVYLCASSARQEYEQYFGPGTRLTVT.

The chain carries TRBV20-1 and TRBJ2-4, with D maybe TRBD2 (5 bases). The end of the DNA aligns better with TRBJ2-7, so the J call may be wrong. CDR1 DFQATT and CDR2 SNEGSKA come from the germline V gene (reference sequence). CDR3 length equals 16 residues. The CDR3 DNA is TGCAGTGCTAGAGACCAACTCAGCGGACTTGCCTACGAGCAGTACTTC. This gives the protein CSARDQLSGLAYEQYF.

This clonotype has a handful of counts. V usage is TRBV5-1 and J usage is TRBJ1-4, with 10 bases identical to TRBD1. This CDR3 contains 15 residues. Per the germline V gene, CDR1 is SGHRS and CDR2 is YFSETQ. V shed 0 bases, J shed 7 bases, and the junction held 3 bases outside the gene matches. CDR3 sequence: CASSLVGTGAEKLFF. The CDR3 nucleotides read TGCGCCAGCAGCTTGGTGGGGACAGGGGCTGAAAAACTGTTTTTT.